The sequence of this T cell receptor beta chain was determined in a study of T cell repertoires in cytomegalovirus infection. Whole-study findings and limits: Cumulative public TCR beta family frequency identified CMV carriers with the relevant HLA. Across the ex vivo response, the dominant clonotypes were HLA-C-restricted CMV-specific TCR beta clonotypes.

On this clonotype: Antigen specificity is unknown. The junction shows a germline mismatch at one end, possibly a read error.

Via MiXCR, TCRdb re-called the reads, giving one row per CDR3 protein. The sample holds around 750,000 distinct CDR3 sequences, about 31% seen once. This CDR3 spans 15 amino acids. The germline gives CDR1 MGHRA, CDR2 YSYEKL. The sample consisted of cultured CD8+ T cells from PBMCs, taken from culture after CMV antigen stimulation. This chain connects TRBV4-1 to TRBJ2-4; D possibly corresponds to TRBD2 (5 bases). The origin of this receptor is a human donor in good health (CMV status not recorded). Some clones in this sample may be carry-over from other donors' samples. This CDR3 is CASSQGWRPKDIQYF. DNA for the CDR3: TGTGCCAGCAGCCAAGGTTGGAGGCCCAAGGACATTCAGTACTTC.